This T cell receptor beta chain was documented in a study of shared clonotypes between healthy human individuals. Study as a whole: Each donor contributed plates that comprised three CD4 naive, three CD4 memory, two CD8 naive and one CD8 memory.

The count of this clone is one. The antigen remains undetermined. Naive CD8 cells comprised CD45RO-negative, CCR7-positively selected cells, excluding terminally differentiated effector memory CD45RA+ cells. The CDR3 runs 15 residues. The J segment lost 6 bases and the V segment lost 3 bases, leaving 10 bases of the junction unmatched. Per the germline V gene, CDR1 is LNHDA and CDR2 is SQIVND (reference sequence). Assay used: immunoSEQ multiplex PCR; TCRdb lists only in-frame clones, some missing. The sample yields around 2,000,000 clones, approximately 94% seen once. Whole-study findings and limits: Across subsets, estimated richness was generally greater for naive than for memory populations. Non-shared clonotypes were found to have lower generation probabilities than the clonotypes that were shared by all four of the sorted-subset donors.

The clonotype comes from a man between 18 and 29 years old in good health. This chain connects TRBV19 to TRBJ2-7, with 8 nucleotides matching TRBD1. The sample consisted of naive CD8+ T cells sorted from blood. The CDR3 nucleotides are TGTGCCAGTAGTATCTCGACAGGGGTTGCTTCCGAGCAGTACTTC. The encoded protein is CASSISTGVASEQYF.